This entry lists 26 T cell receptor beta chains sequenced from one sample in a study of shared clonotypes between healthy human individuals (dated by TCRdb to about 2020). Libraries were prepared through the immunoSEQ multiplex PCR assay. Here the immuneACCESS table is served through TCRdb, limited to in-frame sequences with V and J called. Missing clones are a known gap in these copies; in checked studies unresolved V genes cover under half, and the rest lacks a known reason. The sample table records approximately 1.4 million clones; 95% to 99% of these occur just once. The ten largest clonotypes hold about 0.45% of the sample. The sequenced sample consisted of naive CD4+ T cells sorted from blood. This sample's cell subset or site label indicates: CD45RA+ positively selected. The source of these receptors is a man aged 25 to 40 in good health.

The chain employs TRBV9 and TRBJ2-7, with D perhaps matching TRBD1 (6 bases). V was cut by 0 bases and J by 3 bases, with 31 bases left in between. Germline V gene data show CDR1 as SGDLS and CDR2 as YYNGEE. There are 21 residues in the CDR3. CDR3 sequence reads: CASSVGIQGPQLPQHYYEQYF. CDR3 sequence (DNA): TGTGCCAGCAGCGTAGGCATACAGGGCCCTCAACTACCCCAACATTACTACGAGCAGTACTTC.

The V and J genes are TRBV29-1 and TRBJ2-1; D is undetermined. The V gene lost 4 bases and the J gene lost 0 bases, with 7 bases spanning the gap. Germline assignment: CDR1 SQVTM and CDR2 ANQGSEA. CDR3 length equals 13 residues. This CDR3 is CSVGPSSYNEQFF. CDR3 nucleotides: TGCAGCGTTGGGCCGAGCTCCTACAATGAGCAGTTCTTC.

The genes are TRBV4-3 and TRBJ2-7, with D perhaps matching TRBD2 (5 bases). V dropped 3 bases and J dropped 6 bases, with 15 bases sitting between them. The CDR3 is 14 residues long. CDR1 is LGHNA, CDR2 YSLEER, per germline. CDR3 in DNA: TGCGCCAGCAGCCAGGGTCGGGGTGCGATCGAGCAGTACTTC. It specifies CASSQGRGAIEQYF.

The V call is TRBV29-1, the J call TRBJ1-4; no clear D. The CDR3 loop spans 13 amino acids. CDR1 SQVTM and CDR2 ANQGSEA come from the germline V gene. V was pared by 3 bases and J by 7 bases, with 12 bases between. The CDR3 spells CSVDRNSGEKLFF. CDR3 nucleotides: TGCAGCGTTGACCGGAACTCTGGTGAAAAACTGTTTTTT.

The V and J genes are TRBV9 and TRBJ1-5; 11 bases are shared with TRBD1. Per germline, CDR1 SGDLS and CDR2 YYNGEE. This CDR3 contains 20 residues. V lost 0 bases, J lost 0 bases, and 11 bases stayed unmatched. The chain's CDR3 is CASSVASNRDRGYSNQPQHF. The CDR3 nucleotides read TGTGCCAGCAGCGTAGCTTCAAACCGGGACAGGGGGTATAGCAATCAGCCCCAGCATTTT.

The rearrangement links TRBV5-6 to TRBJ2-5, with D uncertain. The CDR3 consists of 13 residues. Germline CDR1 SGHDT, CDR2 YYEEEE. The V gene lost 1 base and the J gene lost 5 bases, with 9 bases spanning the gap. Here the CDR3 DNA reads TGTGCCAGCAGCTTGTGGTTAGGGGAGACCCAGTACTTC. Amino acids: CASSLWLGETQYF.

The chain has TRBV5-4 and TRBJ2-7, with D hard to call. This CDR3 contains 12 residues. Germline V gene lookup returns CDR1 SGHNT and CDR2 YYREEE (reference sequence). V gave up 5 bases and J gave up 7 bases, with 13 bases separating them. The CDR3 reads CASSYVVGEQYF. The DNA for the CDR3 is TGTGCCAGCAGTTACGTCGTGGGGGAGCAGTACTTC.

This chain connects TRBV29-1 to TRBJ2-7, with a possible D match to TRBD1 (6 bases). The CDR3 runs 15 residues. CDR1 and CDR2 (germline): SQVTM, ANQGSEA. Trimming took 1 base from V and 0 from J, leaving 13 bases between them. The CDR3 loop reads CSVEVNRAISYEQYF. CDR3 DNA sequence: TGCAGCGTTGAAGTAAACAGGGCCATCTCCTACGAGCAGTACTTC.

The CDR3 is CASKLATEAFF. CDR3 DNA sequence: TGTGCCAGCAAATTAGCCACTGAAGCTTTCTTT. The gene calls are TRBV6-5 and TRBJ1-1; D not resolved. CDR1 and CDR2 (germline): MNHEY, SVGAGI. V was cut by 7 bases and J by 4 bases, with 7 bases left in between. The CDR3 is 11 amino acids.

The gene calls are TRBV7-9 and TRBJ2-7; D is undetermined. In germline, CDR1 is SEHNR, CDR2 FQNEAQ (reference sequence). The germline V and J ends were trimmed by 2 bases and 3 bases, with 5 bases remaining between them. This CDR3 contains 12 residues. CDR3 sequence: CASSLRDYEQYF. CDR3 DNA: TGTGCCAGCAGCTTAAGGGACTACGAGCAGTACTTC. Full variable domain (rest looked up from reference TRBV7-9 and TRBJ2-7): DTGVSQNPRHKITKRGQNVTFRCDPISEHNRLYWYRQTLGQGPEFLTYFQNEAQLEKSRLLSDRFSAERPKGSFSTLEIQRTEQGDSAMYLCASSLRDYEQYFGPGTRLTVT.

The J gene is TRBJ1-1, the V gene TRBV30; D ambiguous. The ends were cut back, 2 bases at V and 4 bases at J, with 5 bases in the middle. The CDR3 extends over 11 amino acids. The germline CDR1 and CDR2 sequences are GTSNPN and SVGIG (reference sequence). The CDR3 spells CAWSFGTEAFF. Written as DNA, the CDR3 is TGTGCCTGGAGTTTTGGCACTGAAGCTTTCTTT.

The chain couples TRBV4-2 to TRBJ2-1, with D hard to call. Germline loops: CDR1 LGHNA, CDR2 YNFKEQ. V lost 5 bases, J lost 4 bases, and 18 bases lay in between. CDR3 length: 16 amino acids. The CDR3 protein is CASSTRFELRYNEQFF. CDR3 nucleotides: TGTGCCAGCAGCACTCGGTTTGAATTAAGATACAATGAGCAGTTCTTC.

This chain uses TRBV28 with TRBJ2-1; 12 bases align to TRBD2. V gave up 1 base and J gave up 7 bases; unmatched junction bases: 8. The CDR3 totals 17 residues. Germline loops: CDR1 MDHEN, CDR2 SYDVKM. The CDR3 sequence is CASSLSGGTSGRNEQFF. In DNA, the CDR3 is TGTGCCAGCAGTTTATCCGGCGGAACTAGCGGGAGGAATGAGCAGTTCTTC. Based on the CDR3 plus reference TRBV28 and TRBJ2-1, the full variable domain is DVKVTQSSRYLVKRTGEKVFLECVQDMDHENMFWYRQDPGLGLRLIYFSYDVKMKEKGDIPEGYSVSREKKERFSLILESASTNQTSMYLCASSLSGGTSGRNEQFFGPGTRLTVL.

The chain has TRBV28 and TRBJ2-7; D not resolved. This CDR3 region has 14 residues. Trimming stripped 2 bases from V and 7 bases from J, with 15 bases between. The germline V gene has CDR1 MDHEN and CDR2 SYDVKM. DNA of the CDR3: TGTGCCAGCAGTTTACTGGCGGAGTACGAGGAGCAGTACTTC. Translation: CASSLLAEYEEQYF.

The chain recombines TRBV7-9 with TRBJ2-7, with D perhaps TRBD2 (5 bases). Germline CDR1 and CDR2: SEHNR and FQNEAQ (reference sequence). V gave up 5 bases and J gave up 0 bases, with 14 bases separating them. The CDR3 spans 15 residues. CDR3 in DNA: TGTGCCAGCAGCCCAGACTATAGTCTCTCCTACGAGCAGTACTTC. This translates into CASSPDYSLSYEQYF.

A single count supports this clone. This chain joins TRBV27 and TRBJ2-1, with D tentatively TRBD2 (6 bases). The V end lost 6 bases, the J end lost 7 bases, and 13 bases lay between the germline ends. This CDR3 region has 13 residues. Germline CDR1 MNHEY, CDR2 SMNVEV (reference sequence). The CDR3 here is CASREEGQNEQFF. Here the CDR3 DNA reads TGTGCCAGCAGAGAGGAGGGTCAAAATGAGCAGTTCTTC.

The V and J genes are TRBV28 and TRBJ1-1; D ambiguous. There are 15 residues in the CDR3. Trimming took off 5 bases at V and 4 bases at J, with 17 bases between the two ends. Germline V lookup: CDR1 MDHEN, CDR2 SYDVKM. CDR3 residues: CASSLLGSSGTEAFF. CDR3 nucleotide sequence: TGTGCCAGCAGTCTCCTGGGATCGAGTGGCACTGAAGCTTTCTTT. The variable domain in full, with the rest retrieved from reference TRBV28 and TRBJ1-1, is DVKVTQSSRYLVKRTGEKVFLECVQDMDHENMFWYRQDPGLGLRLIYFSYDVKMKEKGDIPEGYSVSREKKERFSLILESASTNQTSMYLCASSLLGSSGTEAFFGQGTRLTVV.

This chain's CDR3 is CASSGLISTDTQYF. As DNA, the CDR3 is TGTGCCAGCAGTGGTTTGATTAGCACAGATACGCAGTATTTT. The chain links TRBV2 to TRBJ2-3; no clear D. This CDR3 comprises 14 residues. V lost 4 bases and J lost 0, with 8 bases in between. The germline CDR1 and CDR2 sequences are SNHLY and FYNNEI.

The chain employs TRBV18 and TRBJ2-1; D unclear. The CDR3 extends over 15 amino acids. Germline-derived CDR1 and CDR2 are KGHSH and LQKENI. Trimming cost V 1 base and J 0 bases, with 7 bases left between them. CDR3 sequence reads: CASSPRLGSYNEQFF. CDR3 sequence (DNA): TGTGCCAGCTCACCACGGCTCGGCTCCTACAATGAGCAGTTCTTC.

This clone has only one observation. The rearrangement links TRBV2 to TRBJ2-3; 8 positions match TRBD2. Trimming took 6 bases from V and 3 from J; bases not matched to a gene: 14. Germline-derived CDR1 and CDR2 are SNHLY and FYNNEI. CDR3 length equals 17 residues. Here the CDR3 reads CASSGRASGALTDTQYF. DNA of the CDR3: TGTGCCAGCAGCGGGAGGGCCTCTGGGGCGCTGACAGATACGCAGTATTTT.

The rearrangement links TRBV7-9 to TRBJ1-2; possibly TRBD1 for D (6 bases). Trimming removed 4 bases from V and 4 bases from J, with 16 bases in between. Looked up from germline, CDR1 is SEHNR and CDR2 is FQNEAQ (reference sequence). The CDR3 covers 15 residues. In DNA, the CDR3 is TGTGCCAGCAGCTCCCCTCAGGGACAAGCCTATGGCTACACCTTC. Translated, it gives CASSSPQGQAYGYTF.

The rearrangement joins TRBV10-1 to TRBJ2-4; D remains unclear. Trimming left V 3 bases short and J 3 bases short, with 3 bases between. CDR3 length equals 12 residues. Germline V gives CDR1 WNHNN, CDR2 SYGVQD (reference sequence). CDR3 sequence reads: CASSDSKNIQYF. The CDR3 nucleotides read TGCGCCAGCAGTGACAGCAAAAACATTCAGTACTTC.

The gene calls are TRBV20-1 and TRBJ1-1; D not resolved. Germline CDR1 and CDR2: DFQATT and SNEGSKA (reference sequence). The CDR3 contains 11 residues. Deletions cut 5 bases from V and 6 bases from J, with 10 bases between. In DNA, the CDR3 is TGCAGTGCTTTTAATCGGGCTGAAGCTTTCTTT. This codes for CSAFNRAEAFF.

The V call is TRBV5-6, the J call TRBJ2-1; 9 nucleotides agree with TRBD2. The CDR3 length is 16 residues. V trimming: 3 bases; J trimming: 0 bases; junction bases outside the gene matches: 4. CDR1 SGHDT and CDR2 YYEEEE come from the germline V gene. For the CDR3, the DNA is TGTGCCAGCAGCTCGGCGGGAGGGGCCTCCTACAATGAGCAGTTCTTC. It codes for CASSSAGGASYNEQFF.

The chain combines TRBV29-1 with TRBJ2-7, with 16 bases fitting TRBD2. The CDR3 is made up of 17 amino acids. J was trimmed by 4 bases and V by 5 bases; bases with no gene match: 11. CDR1 and CDR2 (germline): SQVTM, ANQGSEA. Here the CDR3 reads CSVRGGTSGRAWYEQYF. The CDR3 region has the DNA TGCAGCGTTAGAGGCGGGACTAGCGGGAGGGCCTGGTACGAGCAGTACTTC.

Comment on this clone: Distinct nucleotide sequences in the sample also encode this CDR3. The chain links TRBV6-1 to TRBJ2-7; D uncertain. Looked up from germline, CDR1 is MNHNS and CDR2 is SASEGT. The length of the CDR3 is 13 residues. V gave up 2 bases and J gave up 2 bases, with 7 bases separating them. The CDR3: CASSENVPYEQYF. The DNA for the CDR3 is TGTGCCAGCAGTGAAAATGTCCCCTACGAGCAGTACTTC.